Sequencing of this TCR beta chain was carried out in a study of T cell responses to AZD1222 COVID-19 vaccine. In the study overall: Analyses pooled second doses at about 4 or about 12 weeks.

Repertoires were generated with immunoSEQ multiplex PCR, while TCRdb's copy carries only in-frame clones and drops some. The sample has tens of thousands of clones, approximately 90% seen once. Notes on the study in general: The study found Spike-specific TCR breadth and depth rose after two AZD1222 doses. The repertoires were collected only after the peak T cell response. Reportedly, close to half of spike-specific TCRs are directed against unmutated variant regions.

In regard to this clone: The target antigen is unknown.

Source: peripheral blood, taken on day 0 of AZD1222 vaccination. The source of this sequence is an adult in good health.

The CDR3 DNA reads as TGTGCCAGCAGTTACTCGGGGACACCGAACACTGAAGCTTTCTTT. Protein product: CASSYSGTPNTEAFF. The J gene is TRBJ1-1, the V gene TRBV6-2 or TRBV6-3; perhaps TRBD1 as D (6 bases). Trimming pared 0 bases from V and 1 base from J, leaving 9 bases between. Germline values: CDR1 MNHEY, CDR2 SVGEGT. CDR3 size: 15 residues.